This T cell receptor (beta chain) was recovered during a study of read filtering for tumor transcriptome and immune sequencing. This clonotype came up many times. CDR3 length equals 12 residues. CDR1 and CDR2 from the germline V gene are DFQATT and SNEGSKA (reference sequence). With 2 bases removed from V and 5 bases from J, the gap between germline ends came to 7 bases. This library used 300 to 450 ng RNA and molecular barcoded adaptors spanning alpha/delta and beta/gamma chains. TCRdb re-derived calls from the reads in MiXCR, one entry per CDR3 protein. The table has fewer than 30,000 distinct CDR3 sequences, 14% seen once.

This clonotype originated in a donor at least 40 years old with multiple myeloma. Specimen: a population of CD138-negative cells sorted from bone marrow. This chain uses TRBV20-1 with TRBJ1-5; D unresolved. In DNA, the CDR3 is TGCAGTGCTAGATTCGGCGATCAGCCCCAGCATTTT. Amino acid sequence: CSARFGDQPQHF.